These 10 T cell receptor beta chains share one sample of origin, sequenced in a study of T-cell reconstitution after alpha-beta-depleted transplantation in children. The TCRbeta library incorporated unique molecular identifiers. MiXCR, applied by TCRdb to the PCR reads, yields one record per CDR3 protein. The sample shows 490,000 or so distinct CDR3 sequences, 10% to 13% of them seen only once. The specimen comprised PBMCs, sampled before TCRalphabeta/CD19-depleted stem cell transplant. These receptors came from a child aged 2 to 9 with inherited bone marrow failure, due to receive a stem cell transplant.

This clonotype was observed many times. The J gene is TRBJ2-7, the V gene TRBV27; 11 bases line up with TRBD2. In germline, CDR1 is MNHEY, CDR2 SMNVEV (reference sequence). The V segment lost 1 base and the J segment 7 bases; nucleotides outside the gene matches: 24. The CDR3 consists of 21 residues. The CDR3 DNA follows: TGTGCCAGCAGTTTATTTTCCATACGACTAGCGGGAAGGCGGGGAATTCAGGAGCAGTACTTC. Its translation: CASSLFSIRLAGRRGIQEQYF.

This clonotype was found many times. The chain couples TRBV5-6 to TRBJ2-7, with TRBD2 matching over 7 bases. In germline, CDR1 is SGHDT, CDR2 YYEEEE. V was clipped by 1 base and J by 5 bases; unmatched bases: 3. The CDR3 is made up of 13 amino acids. CDR3 bases: TGTGCCAGCAGCTTGACTAGCGTCCACGAGCAGTACTTC. Translated: CASSLTSVHEQYF.

There are many counts of this clonotype. V is TRBV3-1 and J is TRBJ2-1; D may be TRBD1 (5 bases). Germline CDR1 and CDR2: LGHDT and YNNKEL (reference sequence). CDR3 length: 14 amino acids. V was clipped by 3 bases and J by 2 bases, with 8 bases between them. The CDR3 region has the DNA TGTGCCAGCAGCCACAGGGTCCCCTACAATGAGCAGTTCTTC. This gives the protein CASSHRVPYNEQFF.

This clonotype appeared a few times. The V gene is TRBV7-2, the J gene TRBJ1-2, with D hard to call. V shed 5 bases and J shed 3 bases, with 16 bases lying between them. CDR3 length: 15 residues. In germline, CDR1 is SGHTA, CDR2 FQGNSA. This CDR3 is CASSVQPLGYYGYTF. The CDR3, as DNA: TGTGCCAGCAGCGTGCAGCCCCTGGGGTACTATGGCTACACCTTC. The full variable domain, rest sourced from reference TRBV7-2 and TRBJ1-2, is GAGVSQSPSNKVTEKGKDVELRCDPISGHTALYWYRQSLGQGLEFLIYFQGNSAPDKSGLPSDRFSAERTGGSVSTLTIQRTQQEDSAVYLCASSVQPLGYYGYTFGSGTRLTVV.

There are many counts of this clonotype. CDR3 region: CSVQAGSRYEQYF. The CDR3 DNA reads as TGCAGCGTTCAAGCGGGAAGCAGATACGAGCAGTACTTC. The rearrangement uses TRBV29-1 and TRBJ2-7; 7 bases align to TRBD2. The germline CDR1 and CDR2 sequences are SQVTM and ANQGSEA. With 5 bases clipped from V and 4 bases from J, the junction kept 8 bases outside the gene matches. The CDR3 is made up of 13 amino acids.

This clonotype was detected ten times or more. The V gene is TRBV7-2, the J gene TRBJ2-7; 7 positions match TRBD2. Trimming cost V 2 bases and J 2 bases; bases outside gene matches: 9. The CDR3 consists of 16 residues. Germline assignment: CDR1 SGHTA and CDR2 FQGNSA. For the CDR3, the DNA is TGTGCCAGCAGCTTAAGGGCGGGAGAGGTTGCCTACGAGCAGTACTTC. Translated: CASSLRAGEVAYEQYF. The variable domain in full, completed from reference TRBV7-2 and TRBJ2-7, reads GAGVSQSPSNKVTEKGKDVELRCDPISGHTALYWYRQSLGQGLEFLIYFQGNSAPDKSGLPSDRFSAERTGGSVSTLTIQRTQQEDSAVYLCASSLRAGEVAYEQYFGPGTRLTVT.

The chain joins TRBV7-9 to TRBJ1-2; D is perhaps TRBD1 (5 bases). Germline V gene data show CDR1 as SEHNR and CDR2 as FQNEAQ (reference sequence). There are 11 residues in the CDR3. The V gene lost 8 bases and the J gene lost 8 bases, with 12 bases spanning the gap. The CDR3 bases are TGTGCCAGCGGGGGGGGAAGAGGCTACACCTTC. Translation: CASGGGRGYTF.

The rearrangement links TRBV16 to TRBJ1-5, with a weak D call TRBD1 (6 bases). The CDR3 loop spans 14 amino acids. CDR1 and CDR2 (germline): KGHSY, FQNENV. Trimming shortened V by 8 bases and J by 2 bases, and 13 bases separated the two germline ends. The CDR3 spells CASHVGARNQPQHF. The CDR3 DNA reads TGTGCCAGCCACGTGGGGGCGCGCAATCAGCCCCAGCATTTT.

This clonotype was picked up many times. The rearrangement uses TRBV4-1 and TRBJ2-7, with 7 bases aligning to TRBD1. The CDR3 consists of 16 residues. The germline V gene encodes CDR1 MGHRA and CDR2 YSYEKL. The junction had 10 bases not matched to a gene; V was cut back by 3 bases and J by 2 bases. CDR3 DNA: TGCGCCAGCAGCCAGCGCCCGACCGGGACAGCCTACGAGCAGTACTTC. Its translation is CASSQRPTGTAYEQYF.

This clonotype showed up just a few times. This chain links TRBV20-1 with TRBJ2-3; 7 bases map to TRBD2. The CDR3 extends over 15 amino acids. V was clipped by 6 bases and J by 2 bases; unmatched bases: 11. Per the germline V gene, CDR1 is DFQATT and CDR2 is SNEGSKA (reference sequence). CDR3 sequence (DNA): TGCAGTGCCCTCACTTCCCTAGCGGACACAGATACGCAGTATTTT. It encodes CSALTSLADTDTQYF.